The entry below describes one TCR beta chain. The antigen is not known. The data were taken from a study of cytomegalovirus exposure and HLA in healthy donors. Researchers ran the PCR with 60 Vbeta and 13 Jbeta primers. Profiled with immunoSEQ multiplex PCR; TCRdb holds only in-frame clones, not every one. The sample holds approximately 170,000 clones; around 86% are singletons and the top ten take 3.5% to 5%. Study results and limitations: In a later analysis, DRB1 alleles had the most associated TCRs; HLA-C alleles the fewest. Researchers reported in a later analysis that a missense DCLRE1C variant was tied to TCR beta V- and J-gene trimming. Highly shared sequence variants in one cluster were likely a sequencing artifact. The authors listed 164 TCR beta chains as cytomegalovirus-associated.

The receptor's source is a man aged 50 to 60 in good health and CMV-seropositive. Specimen: PBMCs.

The DNA of the CDR3 is TGTGCCAGCAGTATACCGGGAGAGCAGTACTTC. Translating gives CASSIPGEQYF. The chain carries TRBV6-5 and TRBJ2-7; maybe TRBD2 (5 bases). CDR1 MNHEY and CDR2 SVGAGI come from the germline V gene. Trimming pared 5 bases from V and 7 bases from J, leaving 9 bases between. The length of the CDR3 is 11 residues.